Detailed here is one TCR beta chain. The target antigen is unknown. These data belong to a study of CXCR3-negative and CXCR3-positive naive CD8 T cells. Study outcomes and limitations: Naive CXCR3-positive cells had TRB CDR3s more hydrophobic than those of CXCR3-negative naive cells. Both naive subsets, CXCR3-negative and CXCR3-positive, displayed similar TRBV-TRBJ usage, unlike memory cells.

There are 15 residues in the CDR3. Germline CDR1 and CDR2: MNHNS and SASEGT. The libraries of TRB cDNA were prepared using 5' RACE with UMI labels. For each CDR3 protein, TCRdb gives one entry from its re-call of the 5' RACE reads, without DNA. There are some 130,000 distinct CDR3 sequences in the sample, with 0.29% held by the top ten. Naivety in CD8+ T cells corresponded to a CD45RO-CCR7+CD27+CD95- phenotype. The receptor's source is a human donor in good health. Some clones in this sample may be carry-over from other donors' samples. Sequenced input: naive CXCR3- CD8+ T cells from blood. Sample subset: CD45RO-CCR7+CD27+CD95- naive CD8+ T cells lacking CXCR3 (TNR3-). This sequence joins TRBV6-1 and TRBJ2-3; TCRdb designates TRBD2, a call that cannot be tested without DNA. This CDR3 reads CASSEVSGGADTQYF.